The rows below give T cell receptor beta chains drawn from one sample of a study of blood T cell repertoires in COVID-19. Measured with immunoSEQ multiplex PCR; TCRdb has only the in-frame clones, and not every one. The table has hundreds of thousands of clones, more than 75% seen once. The sequenced sample consisted of peripheral blood. The receptors were gathered from a woman aged 45 to 65 with COVID-19, enrolled during active disease. CDR3s include the opening cysteine and the closing phenylalanine or tryptophan. A D gene is named only where the DNA matches it firmly. A clone size is listed for some rows: how often the clone was seen (once, few, many), or a class if it is expanded.

D gene,clone size,V gene,J gene,CDR3 protein,CDR3 DNA
-,few,TRBV7-6,TRBJ2-1,CASSFGLTNYNEQFF,TGTGCCAGCAGCTTTGGACTAACCAACTACAATGAGCAGTTCTTC
-,-,TRBV30,TRBJ2-3,CAWSVLRVVDTQYF,TGTGCCTGGAGTGTACTCAGGGTTGTAGATACGCAGTATTTT
TRBD1,-,TRBV27,TRBJ1-2,CASSRSPRQQGNGYTF,TGTGCCAGCAGTAGATCCCCCAGACAACAGGGGAATGGCTACACCTTC
TRBD1,-,TRBV19,TRBJ2-1,CASSATGSNEQFF,TGTGCCAGTAGCGCGACAGGGAGCAATGAGCAGTTCTTC
TRBD1,-,TRBV28,TRBJ2-7,CASSGQVTYEQYF,TGTGCCAGCAGTGGACAGGTAACCTACGAGCAGTACTTC
-,-,TRBV2,TRBJ1-1,CASSEGDLRAIGFF,TGTGCCAGCAGTGAAGGAGATTTGAGGGCCATTGGTTTCTTT
TRBD2,-,TRBV7-3,TRBJ2-1,CASSLGLAGYNEQFF,TGTGCCAGCAGCTTAGGACTAGCGGGTTACAATGAGCAGTTCTTC
TRBD1,-,TRBV4-3,TRBJ1-4,CASSQDSGGYEKLFF,TGCGCCAGCAGCCAAGATTCAGGGGGCTATGAAAAACTGTTTTTT
-,-,TRBV7-8,TRBJ2-7,CASSHAGYEQYF,TGTGCCAGCAGCCATGCGGGGTACGAGCAGTACTTC
-,-,TRBV2,TRBJ1-6,CASSHRQEVRVYNSPLHF,TGTGCCAGCAGTCACAGACAGGAAGTCAGAGTCTATAATTCACCCCTCCACTTT
TRBD2,-,TRBV18,TRBJ2-2,CASSLPSTGLAGGYPNTGELFF,TGTGCCAGCTCACTACCCTCCACAGGACTAGCGGGAGGTTACCCGAACACCGGGGAGCTGTTTTTT
TRBD1,-,TRBV18,TRBJ2-1,CASSPSPRDREYNEQFF,TGTGCCAGCTCACCTTCACCTCGGGACAGGGAGTACAATGAGCAGTTCTTC
-,-,TRBV10-2,TRBJ2-1,CASSQGTSAYNEQFF,TGCGCCAGCAGCCAAGGGACTTCCGCCTACAATGAGCAGTTCTTC
TRBD1,few,TRBV29-1,TRBJ1-1,CSAGTAVNTEAFF,TGCAGCGCTGGGACAGCCGTGAACACTGAAGCTTTCTTT
-,-,TRBV6-5,TRBJ1-1,CASSYFPSSSEAFF,TGTGCCAGCAGTTACTTCCCATCATCGAGTGAAGCTTTCTTT
-,few,TRBV11-1,TRBJ1-1,CASSAQGGGTEAFF,TGTGCCAGCAGCGCACAGGGAGGGGGCACTGAAGCTTTCTTT
-,-,TRBV11-3,TRBJ2-4,CASSNSETVAKNIQYF,TGTGCCAGCAGCAATAGCGAGACCGTAGCCAAAAACATTCAGTACTTC
TRBD2,-,TRBV12-3/TRBV12-4,TRBJ2-1,CASSLGEREFF,TGTGCCAGCAGTTTAGGGGAGCGGGAATTCTTC
TRBD2,once,TRBV5-1,TRBJ2-7,CASSGTSGRPYEQYF,TGCGCCAGCAGCGGGACTAGCGGGAGGCCCTACGAGCAGTACTTC
-,-,TRBV3-1/TRBV3-2,TRBJ2-1,CASSLNRDNEQFF,TGTGCCAGCAGCTTGAACAGAGACAATGAGCAGTTCTTC
-,-,TRBV6-5,TRBJ2-5,CASSYTREETQYF,TGTGCCAGCAGTTACACCAGGGAAGAGACCCAGTACTTC
TRBD1,-,TRBV6-6,TRBJ2-5,CATNLRGGEETQYF,TGTGCCACCAACCTCAGAGGGGGCGAAGAGACCCAGTACTTC
-,-,TRBV6-2/TRBV6-3,TRBJ1-1,CASSAEPTLNTEAFF,TGTGCCAGCAGTGCCGAGCCCACGTTGAACACTGAAGCTTTCTTT
-,-,TRBV7-2,TRBJ1-2,CASSSQSRAQGGYTF,TGTGCCAGCAGCTCCCAATCCAGGGCTCAAGGTGGCTACACCTTC
-,-,TRBV24-1,TRBJ2-7,CATSDSHETGRNEQYF,TGTGCCACCAGTGATTCCCACGAGACAGGGAGGAACGAGCAGTACTTC
TRBD2,-,TRBV7-6,TRBJ2-1,CASSLMVAGGPGPSYNEQFF,TGTGCCAGCAGCTTAATGGTAGCGGGAGGCCCCGGGCCCTCCTACAATGAGCAGTTCTTC
-,-,TRBV2,TRBJ2-7,CASSGIGTPQGEQYF,TGTGCCAGCAGTGGAATTGGGACTCCCCAGGGCGAGCAGTACTTC
-,few,TRBV7-9,TRBJ1-4,CASSTQTSGKLFF,TGTGCCAGCAGCACACAAACGTCGGGAAAACTGTTTTTT
-,-,TRBV9,TRBJ2-7,CASSVGGGTYEQYF,TGTGCCAGCAGCGTAGGAGGCGGGACCTACGAGCAGTACTTC
-,-,TRBV10-3,TRBJ2-3,CAISPGGTDTQYF,TGTGCCATCAGTCCGGGAGGCACAGATACGCAGTATTTT
-,-,TRBV11-3,TRBJ2-5,CASSPTSGSETQYF,TGTGCCAGCAGCCCCACCTCGGGGAGCGAGACCCAGTACTTC
-,-,TRBV10-3,TRBJ1-1,CAISESMGTSAIPEAFF,TGTGCCATCAGTGAGTCGATGGGCACCTCGGCGATCCCTGAAGCTTTCTTT
-,-,TRBV5-1,TRBJ1-1,CASSLVRRGNTEAFF,TGCGCCAGCAGCTTAGTCCGGAGGGGGAACACTGAAGCTTTCTTT
-,-,TRBV28,TRBJ2-3,CASSLPGSTDTQYF,TGTGCCAGCAGTTTGCCAGGATCCACAGATACGCAGTATTTT
-,-,TRBV6-2/TRBV6-3,TRBJ1-5,CASSSHRQTQHF,TGTGCCAGCAGTTCCCACAGGCAAACCCAGCATTTT
-,-,TRBV15,TRBJ1-3,CATSRGYSGSGNTIYF,TGTGCCACCAGCAGAGGGTACAGCGGGTCTGGAAACACCATATATTTT
-,-,TRBV9,TRBJ1-2,CASSVGHDYGYTF,TGTGCCAGCAGCGTAGGACACGACTATGGCTACACCTTC
TRBD1,-,TRBV5-8,TRBJ1-5,CASSLGFGQGHNQPQHF,TGTGCCAGCAGCTTAGGCTTCGGACAGGGGCACAATCAGCCCCAGCATTTT
-,-,TRBV9,TRBJ1-1,CASTGDWGTEAFF,TGTGCCAGCACCGGGGACTGGGGCACTGAAGCTTTCTTT
TRBD2,-,TRBV12-5,TRBJ2-2,CASGPLAGGGTGELFF,TGTGCTAGTGGTCCTCTAGCGGGAGGGGGTACCGGGGAGCTGTTTTTT
-,-,TRBV4-3,TRBJ1-3,CASSQDRLSGNTIYF,TGCGCCAGCAGCCAAGATCGTCTCTCTGGAAACACCATATATTTT
-,-,TRBV12-3/TRBV12-4,TRBJ2-2,CASRLGTGELFF,TGTGCCAGCAGACTAGGCACCGGGGAGCTGTTTTTT
-,-,TRBV7-6,TRBJ1-1,CASSLAGTMNTEAFF,TGTGCCAGCAGCTTAGCCGGGACAATGAACACTGAAGCTTTCTTT
TRBD2,-,TRBV5-4,TRBJ2-2,CASSSGTSGRVGVGELFF,TGTGCCAGCAGCTCCGGGACTAGCGGGAGGGTGGGAGTCGGGGAGCTGTTTTTT
-,many,TRBV27,TRBJ2-7,CASSFASGPSYEQYF,TGTGCCAGCAGTTTCGCAAGCGGCCCTTCCTACGAGCAGTACTTC
TRBD1,-,TRBV6-5,TRBJ2-7,CASSTLGQAYYEQYF,TGTGCCAGCAGTACGCTGGGACAGGCTTACTACGAGCAGTACTTC
TRBD2,-,TRBV6-2/TRBV6-3,TRBJ2-3,CASSLLAGDRGTQYF,TGTGCCAGCAGTTTGCTAGCGGGAGATCGGGGTACGCAGTATTTT
TRBD1,few,TRBV5-4,TRBJ1-4,CASSFGRRTGDEKLFF,TGTGCCAGCAGCTTCGGGAGGAGGACAGGGGATGAAAAACTGTTTTTT
TRBD1,once,TRBV6-5,TRBJ2-7,CASSSWTGSSYEQYF,TGTGCCAGCAGTTCCTGGACAGGGAGCTCCTACGAGCAGTACTTC
TRBD2,-,TRBV5-1,TRBJ2-1,CASSSLADSYNEQFF,TGCGCCAGCAGTTCACTAGCGGACTCCTACAATGAGCAGTTCTTC